This T cell receptor (beta chain) emerged from a study of prognosis after radiotherapy for stage I lung cancer. This CDR3 has 17 amino acids. With V trimmed by 1 base and J by 2 bases, 4 bases remained unmatched. Germline V gives CDR1 MDHEN, CDR2 SYDVKM. Two-round multiplex PCR amplified TCR beta CDR3 from genomic DNA. During first-round PCR, primers specific to each TRBV and TRBJ gene were used. Each CDR3 protein is one row after TCRdb ran MiXCR on the multiplex PCR reads. The table shows nearly 35,000 distinct CDR3 sequences, with around 35% occurring only once. This clonotype was detected ten times or more.

V and J are TRBV28 and TRBJ2-1; TRBD1 matches 11 bases. The material was PBMCs, obtained before or after stereotactic body radiation therapy (not recorded which). The receptor's source is a donor over 45 with non-small cell lung cancer. CDR3 protein: CASSLLVGQGAYNEQFF. The CDR3 nucleotides are TGTGCCAGCAGTTTATTAGTGGGACAGGGGGCCTACAATGAGCAGTTCTTC.